This T cell receptor (beta chain) comes out of a study of blood T cell repertoires in COVID-19 (dated by TCRdb to about 2020). For context, the study as a whole: Samples from collaborators originated in the United States, Italy and Spain and spanned both the acute and convalescent phases of COVID-19. Subjects who had been exposed to COVID-19, were actively infected with it, or had recovered from it provided the deeply sampled blood TCRbeta repertoires that made up the dataset. The samples were drawn from the first 160 participants of the ongoing ImmuneRACE study and from more than 1,000 subjects provided by 6 global collaborators. Where available, HLA class I and class II types were taken from metadata supplied by the sample provider and were not determined by assay-based typing. A de-identified subject ID, COVID-19 status, age in years and sex were almost always included in the sample metadata. The prospective study material was composed of cDNA or gDNA derived from T cells, B-cell-depleted T cells, or PBMCs. The repertoires were made available in a free public database intended to serve as a resource for research on the immune response to SARS-CoV-2.

Concerning this clone: Its target antigen remains unknown. Base-call qualities are not available, and no considerably larger clone is one nucleotide away.

Points the paper makes about the study in general: How much clinical and demographic metadata was included differed by source and by participant, and the metadata was provided uncurated.

The immunoSEQ Assay, a bias-controlled multiplex PCR, was used to amplify TCRbeta CDR3 regions from genomic DNA. In the paper's pipeline: The number of nucleated cells in each sample was estimated by amplification of reference gene primers within the assay. To quantify the absolute abundance of each unique TCRbeta CDR3 rearrangement, sequence reads were collapsed and filtered. For each sample, productive Simpson clonality was calculated by taking the square root of Simpson's diversity index across productive rearrangements. TCRdb retrieved this table from immuneACCESS and kept in-frame rearrangements only. Not all clones are present; in checked studies, unresolved V genes account for under half, and no reason is known for the remainder. That table gives V, J and clone size, and the DNA gave D and trimming. A total of some 65,000 clones appear in this sample, around 93% of them only once. In total, the top ten clones hold about 3% of the sample.

The collaborating institutions used their own protocols to collect whole blood in K2EDTA tubes. For TCRbeta analysis, collaborators shipped samples as frozen whole blood, isolated PBMCs, or DNA extracted from either of those sample types. The CDR3 covers 13 residues, taking in both the cysteine and the valine. The entry retains the CDR3 DNA only, 39 bases that are in frame from base 1. Via the germline V gene, CDR1 is SGHVS and CDR2 FNYEAQ. Trimming takes 5 bases off V and 6 bases off J; junction bases not matched to a gene: 5. The clonotype was recovered from a man between 65 and 80 years old with active COVID-19. Material: peripheral blood. Recombination connected TRBV7-6 to TRBJ2-7; a stretch of 9 junction bases matches TRBD1. The CDR3 has the sequence CASSRGTGSEQYV. The DNA reads as follows: TGTGCCAGCAGCCGGGGGACAGGGTCCGAGCAGTACGTC.